The sample holds a few counts of the clone carrying this TCR beta chain. Its antigen is currently unknown. The data are from a study of response to subunit inactivated influenza vaccine. Study-level findings and limits: The authors proposed limited new T cell recruitment per seasonal influenza vaccination.

TCRdb independently ran MiXCR on the RT-PCR reads; one entry per CDR3 protein. This table holds 650,000 to 800,000 distinct CDR3 sequences, less than 20% found once. The CDR3 runs 16 residues. With V trimmed by 1 base and J by 4 bases, 6 bases remained unmatched. The germline V gene encodes CDR1 SGHTA and CDR2 FQGNSA. The gene calls are TRBV7-2 and TRBJ2-5; 10 bases agree with TRBD2. The sample here was PBMCs from blood, taken about 5 days after vaccination. The clonotype originates from a man aged 50 or older who received an inactivated influenza vaccine. The CDR3 nucleotides are TGTGCCAGCAGCTTAGACAGCGGGGGGGTTACAGAGACCCAGTACTTC. The encoded protein is CASSLDSGGVTETQYF.